This T cell receptor (beta chain) is from a study of blood T cells in healthy people across ages (dated by TCRdb to the mid-2010s). A note on the overall study: In model experiments, roughly one uniquely barcoded TCR beta cDNA molecule per two T cells was captured by template switching. The donors were divided into four age groups: young (average about 16 years), middle-aged (almost 40), aged (approximately 62) and long-lived (approximately 74). Using deep sequencing normalized with unique cDNA molecular identifiers, the study measured how TCR beta repertoire diversity changes with age. Two additional independent replicas of 1 million unique cDNA reads from the same blood draw were analyzed for two donors (one aged 18 to 29 and one aged 80 or older). To avoid experimental bias, donors of different ages were spread randomly across the sequencing lanes.

Library preparation employed 5' RACE. Reads for this sample came from an Illumina HiSeq 2500. A second PCR of roughly 6 to 12 cycles was run with a J-beta primer mix and a sample-barcoded 5' primer. A template-switch 5' adaptor carrying 12 random nucleotides introduced a unique molecular identifier onto each TCR beta cDNA molecule. At least 2.5 million CDR3-containing paired-end reads were obtained from each sample. All of the RNA was converted into first-strand cDNA using the Mint cDNA synthesis kit, with a TRBC-specific oligonucleotide serving as the primer. After uracil-DNA glycosylase treatment, a first 18-cycle PCR used universal primers M1SS and BC2_uni_R on all cDNA. Per the authors' processing: Each sample was normalized by randomly selecting 1 million high-quality reads, each carrying a distinct molecular identifier. Reads sharing molecular identifiers were discarded rather than binned into consensus sequences. MiTCR, run with a Q25 quality threshold and the strictest error-elimination algorithm, handled CDR3 identification, clonotype clustering and error correction. A nonparametric unseen species model with Euler transformation was used to estimate a lower bound on total TCR beta diversity. TCRdb cleaned the public reads at Q25 with fastp, built clones with MiXCR and kept in-frame beta chains. Records with the same CDR3 protein are collapsed into one entry carrying the most frequent genes and DNA. V and J calls and clone size were set by TCRdb, not the authors. For this sample there are 730,000 or so distinct CDR3 sequences; about 42% appear just once. The top ten hold roughly 20% of the sample.

Donors were 39 systemically healthy Caucasian individuals from Russia aged roughly 6 to 90 years. Around 10 milliliters of peripheral blood were collected from each donor into EDTA-treated Vacutainer tubes. Ficoll-Paque density-gradient centrifugation was used to isolate PBMCs, with at least 7 million per sample. Trizol reagent was used to extract total RNA from the PBMCs, yielding at least 5 micrograms per sample. The percentages of naive CD45RAhigh/CD27high T cells were determined by flow cytometry on a PBMC aliquot from every donor. Results and caveats for the whole study, not just this receptor: As age increased, observed TCR beta diversity per million T cells dropped in a roughly linear way, and a significant reduction was already evident by age 40. Observed TCR beta diversity correlated strongly with the percentage of naive T cells measured by flow cytometry. Because the CMV infection status of the donors was unknown, age-related changes in expanded clonotypes may potentially have been confounded. Estimates of total diversity based on one million sequenced T cells were regarded as lower bounds and as underestimates. Compared with the aged group, more naive CD4+ T cells, fewer expanded clones and increased TCR diversity were shown by the long-lived group, suggesting age selection. Because profiling used bulk unsorted PBMCs, naive and antigen-experienced compartments could not be compared conclusively.

Taken from the germline V gene, the CDR1 and CDR2 loops are MNHEY and SVGAGI. For this chain, trimming is 5 bases at the V end and 9 bases at the J end, and the number of junction bases without a gene match is 10. Its CDR3 holds 15 amino acids, cysteine through phenylalanine. Left in the record is the CDR3 DNA by itself, 45 bases read in frame from the first base. On this clonotype: Its antigen target is currently unknown. No per-base quality is available; no much larger clone lies one base away.

Sequenced: blood. The sequence links TRBV6-5 to TRBJ2-1; 10 bases in between match TRBD2. This clonotype originated in a woman in her sixties in good health. The CDR3: CASSLSSGSLVEQFF. DNA sequence: TGTGCCAGCAGTCTCTCTAGCGGGAGTTTGGTTGAGCAGTTCTTC.